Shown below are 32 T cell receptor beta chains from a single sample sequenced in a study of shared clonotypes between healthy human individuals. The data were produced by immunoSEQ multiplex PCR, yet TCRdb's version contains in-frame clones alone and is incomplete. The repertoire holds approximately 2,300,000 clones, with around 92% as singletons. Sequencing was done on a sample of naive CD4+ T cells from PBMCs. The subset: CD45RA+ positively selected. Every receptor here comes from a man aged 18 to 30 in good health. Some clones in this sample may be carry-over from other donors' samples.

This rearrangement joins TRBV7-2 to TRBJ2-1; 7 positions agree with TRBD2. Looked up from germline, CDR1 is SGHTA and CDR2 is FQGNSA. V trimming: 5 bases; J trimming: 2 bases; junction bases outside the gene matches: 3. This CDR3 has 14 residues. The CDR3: CASSGGDAYNEQFF. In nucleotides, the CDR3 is TGTGCCAGCAGCGGGGGGGACGCCTACAATGAGCAGTTCTTC.

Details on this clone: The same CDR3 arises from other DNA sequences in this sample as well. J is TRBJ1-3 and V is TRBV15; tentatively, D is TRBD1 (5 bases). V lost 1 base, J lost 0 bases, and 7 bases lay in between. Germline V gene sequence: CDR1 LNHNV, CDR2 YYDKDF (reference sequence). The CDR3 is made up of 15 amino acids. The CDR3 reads CATSRGGTSGNTIYF. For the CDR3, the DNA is TGTGCCACCAGCAGAGGGGGGACCTCTGGAAACACCATATATTTT.

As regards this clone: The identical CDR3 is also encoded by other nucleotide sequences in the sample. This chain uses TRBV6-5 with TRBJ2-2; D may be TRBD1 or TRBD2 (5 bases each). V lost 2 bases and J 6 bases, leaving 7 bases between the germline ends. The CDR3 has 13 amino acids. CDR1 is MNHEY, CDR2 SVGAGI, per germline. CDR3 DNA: TGTGCCAGCAGTTACGGGGGTTCCGGGGAGCTGTTTTTT. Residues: CASSYGGSGELFF.

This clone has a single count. CDR3 in amino acids: CASSSGTGYYGYTF. Written as DNA, the CDR3 is TGTGCCAGCAGCTCCGGGACAGGGTACTATGGCTACACCTTC. This rearrangement joins TRBV28 to TRBJ1-2, with 9 bases fitting TRBD1. The V segment lost 6 bases and the J segment 3 bases; nucleotides outside the gene matches: 5. This CDR3 is 14 amino acids long. Germline V gene sequence: CDR1 MDHEN, CDR2 SYDVKM.

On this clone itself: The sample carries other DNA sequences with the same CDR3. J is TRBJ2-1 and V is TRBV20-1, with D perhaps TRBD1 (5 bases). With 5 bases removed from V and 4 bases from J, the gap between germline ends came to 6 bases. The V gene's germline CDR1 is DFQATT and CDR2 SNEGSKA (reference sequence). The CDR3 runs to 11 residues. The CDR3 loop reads CSAGAYNEQFF. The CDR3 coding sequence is TGCAGTGCTGGGGCTTACAATGAGCAGTTCTTC.

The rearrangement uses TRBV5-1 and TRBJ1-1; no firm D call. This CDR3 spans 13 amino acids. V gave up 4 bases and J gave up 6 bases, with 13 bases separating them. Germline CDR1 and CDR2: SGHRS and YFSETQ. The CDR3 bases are TGCGCCAGCAGCAGGGCCGGAGGGCCTGAAGCTTTCTTT. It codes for CASSRAGGPEAFF.

CDR3 amino acids: CASSTSTGVGRYTF. The CDR3 region has the DNA TGTGCCAGCAGCACGAGTACGGGGGTAGGACGGTACACCTTC. This chain uses TRBV5-4 with TRBJ1-2, with D tentatively TRBD1 (5 bases). With 4 bases removed from V and 11 bases from J, the gap between germline ends came to 21 bases. The CDR3 length is 14 residues. The germline CDR1 and CDR2 sequences are SGHNT and YYREEE (reference sequence).

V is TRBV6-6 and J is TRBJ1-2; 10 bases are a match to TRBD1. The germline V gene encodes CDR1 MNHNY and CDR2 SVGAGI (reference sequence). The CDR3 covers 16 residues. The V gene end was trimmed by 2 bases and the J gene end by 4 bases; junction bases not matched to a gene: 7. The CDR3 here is CASSYTPDRGSYGYTF. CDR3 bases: TGTGCCAGCAGTTACACCCCGGACAGGGGGTCCTATGGCTACACCTTC.

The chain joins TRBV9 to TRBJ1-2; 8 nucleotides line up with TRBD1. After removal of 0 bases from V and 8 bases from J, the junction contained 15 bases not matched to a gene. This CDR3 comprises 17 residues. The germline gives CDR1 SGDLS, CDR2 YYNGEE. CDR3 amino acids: CASSVDHRGDRGRGYTF. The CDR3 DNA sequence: TGTGCCAGCAGCGTAGACCATCGGGGAGACAGGGGACGGGGCTACACCTTC.

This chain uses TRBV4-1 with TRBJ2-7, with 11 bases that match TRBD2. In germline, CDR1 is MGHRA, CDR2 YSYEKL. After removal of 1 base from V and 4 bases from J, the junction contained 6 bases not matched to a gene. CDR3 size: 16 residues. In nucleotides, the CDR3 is TGCGCCAGCAGCCAAGGGATGGCTAGCGGGAGGTACGAGCAGTACTTC. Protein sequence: CASSQGMASGRYEQYF.

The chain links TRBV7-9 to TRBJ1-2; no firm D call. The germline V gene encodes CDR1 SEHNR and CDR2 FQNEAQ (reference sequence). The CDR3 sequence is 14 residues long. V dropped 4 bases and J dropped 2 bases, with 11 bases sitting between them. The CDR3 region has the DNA TGTGCCAGCAGCTCCCCCGCACAGAACTATGGCTACACCTTC. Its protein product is CASSSPAQNYGYTF.

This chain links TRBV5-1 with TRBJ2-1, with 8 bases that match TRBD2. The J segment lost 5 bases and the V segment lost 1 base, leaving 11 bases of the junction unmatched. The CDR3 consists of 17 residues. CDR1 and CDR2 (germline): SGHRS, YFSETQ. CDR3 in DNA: TGCGCCAGCAGCTTGTGGGGTAGCGGGGAGGTGCACAATGAGCAGTTCTTC. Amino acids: CASSLWGSGEVHNEQFF.

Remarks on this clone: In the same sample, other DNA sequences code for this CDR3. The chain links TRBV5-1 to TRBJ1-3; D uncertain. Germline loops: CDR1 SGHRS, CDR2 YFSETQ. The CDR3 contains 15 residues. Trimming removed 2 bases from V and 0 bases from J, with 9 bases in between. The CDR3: CASSLLGSSGNTIYF. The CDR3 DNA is TGCGCCAGCAGCTTACTGGGGAGCTCTGGAAACACCATATATTTT.

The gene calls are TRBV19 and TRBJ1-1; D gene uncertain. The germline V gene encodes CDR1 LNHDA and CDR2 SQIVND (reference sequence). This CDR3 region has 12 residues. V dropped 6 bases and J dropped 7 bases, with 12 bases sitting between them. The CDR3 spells CASSRERGEAFF. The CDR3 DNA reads TGTGCCAGTAGCCGAGAAAGAGGTGAAGCTTTCTTT.

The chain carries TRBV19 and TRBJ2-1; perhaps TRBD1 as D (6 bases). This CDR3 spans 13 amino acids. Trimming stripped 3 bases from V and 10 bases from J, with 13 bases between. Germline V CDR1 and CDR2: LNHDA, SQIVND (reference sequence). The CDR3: CASSINRAREQFF. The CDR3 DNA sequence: TGTGCCAGTAGTATTAACAGGGCCCGAGAGCAGTTCTTC.

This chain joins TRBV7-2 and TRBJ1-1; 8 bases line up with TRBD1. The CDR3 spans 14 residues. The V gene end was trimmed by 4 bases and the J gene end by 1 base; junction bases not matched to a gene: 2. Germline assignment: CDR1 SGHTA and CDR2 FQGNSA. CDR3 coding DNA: TGTGCCAGCAGCTCACAGGGGGGGAACACTGAAGCTTTCTTT. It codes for CASSSQGGNTEAFF.

The CDR3 DNA reads as TGTGCCAGCAGCTTAGTTTCGTGGGACAGGGCGGGTGTTGGCTACACCTTC. Protein: CASSLVSWDRAGVGYTF. J is TRBJ1-2 and V is TRBV7-2, with 9 positions matching TRBD1. There are 17 residues in the CDR3. The germline V gene encodes CDR1 SGHTA and CDR2 FQGNSA. The junction had 13 bases not matched to a gene; V was cut back by 1 base and J by 7 bases.

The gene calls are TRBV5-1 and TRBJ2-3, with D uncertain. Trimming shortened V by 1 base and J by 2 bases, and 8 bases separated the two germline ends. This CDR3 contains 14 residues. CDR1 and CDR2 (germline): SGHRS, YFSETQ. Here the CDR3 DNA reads TGCGCCAGCAGCTTGCGCAGCCACACAGATACGCAGTATTTT. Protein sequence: CASSLRSHTDTQYF. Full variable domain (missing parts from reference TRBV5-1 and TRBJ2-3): KAGVTQTPRYLIKTRGQQVTLSCSPISGHRSVSWYQQTPGQGLQFLFEYFSETQRNKGNFPGRFSGRQFSNSRSEMNVSTLELGDSALYLCASSLRSHTDTQYFGPGTRLTVL.

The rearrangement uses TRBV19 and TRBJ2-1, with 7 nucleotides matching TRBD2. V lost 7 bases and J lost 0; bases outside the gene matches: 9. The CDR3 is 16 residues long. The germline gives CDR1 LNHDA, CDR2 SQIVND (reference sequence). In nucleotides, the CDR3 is TGTGCCAGTATGGGGAGGAGCGGGGACTCCTACAATGAGCAGTTCTTC. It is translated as CASMGRSGDSYNEQFF.

The CDR3 is CASSPKPGRRGDTQYF. The CDR3 nucleotides read TGCGCCAGCAGTCCGAAGCCGGGACGGCGGGGGGATACGCAGTATTTT. V and J are TRBV10-1 and TRBJ2-3; TRBD2 aligns across 7 bases. The CDR3 has 16 amino acids. The germline V gene has CDR1 WNHNN and CDR2 SYGVQD (reference sequence). J lost 6 bases, V lost 5 bases, and 14 bases had no gene match.

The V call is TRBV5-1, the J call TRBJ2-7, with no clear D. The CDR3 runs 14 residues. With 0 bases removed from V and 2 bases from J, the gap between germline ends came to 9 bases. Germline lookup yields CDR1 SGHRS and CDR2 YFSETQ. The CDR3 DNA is TGCGCCAGCAGCTTGGCCCCCAGGACCTACGAGCAGTACTTC. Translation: CASSLAPRTYEQYF.

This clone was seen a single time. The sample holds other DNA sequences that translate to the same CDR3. In DNA, the CDR3 is TGCAGTGCTGGGGGGCACAATGAGCAGTTCTTC. Translation: CSAGGHNEQFF. The rearrangement joins TRBV20-1 to TRBJ2-1, with D perhaps TRBD1 or TRBD2 (6 bases each). CDR3 length: 11 residues. Germline CDR1 and CDR2: DFQATT and SNEGSKA (reference sequence). The V end lost 5 bases, the J end lost 5 bases, and 7 bases lay between the germline ends.

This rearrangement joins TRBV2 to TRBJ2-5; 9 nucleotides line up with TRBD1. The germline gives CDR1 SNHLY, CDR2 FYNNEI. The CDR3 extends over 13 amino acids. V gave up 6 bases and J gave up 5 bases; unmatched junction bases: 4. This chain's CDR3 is CASSDRGVETQYF. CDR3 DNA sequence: TGTGCCAGCAGCGACAGGGGGGTGGAGACCCAGTACTTC.

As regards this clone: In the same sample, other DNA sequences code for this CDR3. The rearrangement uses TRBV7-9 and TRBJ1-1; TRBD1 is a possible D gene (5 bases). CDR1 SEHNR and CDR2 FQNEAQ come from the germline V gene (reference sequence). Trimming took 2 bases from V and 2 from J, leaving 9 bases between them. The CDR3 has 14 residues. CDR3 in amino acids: CASSLQDSNTEAFF. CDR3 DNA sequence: TGTGCCAGCAGCTTACAAGACAGCAACACTGAAGCTTTCTTT. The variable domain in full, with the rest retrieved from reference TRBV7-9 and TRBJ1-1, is DTGVSQNPRHKITKRGQNVTFRCDPISEHNRLYWYRQTLGQGPEFLTYFQNEAQLEKSRLLSDRFSAERPKGSFSTLEIQRTEQGDSAMYLCASSLQDSNTEAFFGQGTRLTVV.

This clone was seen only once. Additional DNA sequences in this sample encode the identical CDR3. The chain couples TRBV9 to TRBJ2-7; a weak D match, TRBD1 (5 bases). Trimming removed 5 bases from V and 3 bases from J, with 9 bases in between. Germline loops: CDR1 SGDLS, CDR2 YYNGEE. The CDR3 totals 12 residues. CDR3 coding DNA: TGTGCCAGCAGTCGAGACAGCTACGAGCAGTACTTC. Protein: CASSRDSYEQYF.

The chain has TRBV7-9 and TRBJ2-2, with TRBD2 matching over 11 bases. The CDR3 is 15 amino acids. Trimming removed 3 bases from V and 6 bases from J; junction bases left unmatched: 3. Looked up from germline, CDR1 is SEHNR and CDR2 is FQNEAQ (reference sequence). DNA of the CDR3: TGTGCCAGCAGCTTGACTAGCGGGGCACCCGGGGAGCTGTTTTTT. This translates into CASSLTSGAPGELFF.

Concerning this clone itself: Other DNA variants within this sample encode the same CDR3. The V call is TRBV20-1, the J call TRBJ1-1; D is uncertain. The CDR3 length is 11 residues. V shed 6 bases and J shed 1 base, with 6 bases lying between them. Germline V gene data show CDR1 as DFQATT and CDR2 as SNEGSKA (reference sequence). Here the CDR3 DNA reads TGCAGTGCACCGTGGAACACTGAAGCTTTCTTT. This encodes CSAPWNTEAFF.

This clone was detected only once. The CDR3 here is CASSLIRETEAFF. Written as DNA, the CDR3 is TGTGCCAGCAGCTTAATCCGGGAAACTGAAGCTTTCTTT. This chain uses TRBV7-3 with TRBJ1-1; no clear D gene. There are 13 residues in the CDR3. Germline V gives CDR1 SGHTA, CDR2 FQGTGA. The V end lost 1 base, the J end lost 5 bases, and 8 bases lay between the germline ends.

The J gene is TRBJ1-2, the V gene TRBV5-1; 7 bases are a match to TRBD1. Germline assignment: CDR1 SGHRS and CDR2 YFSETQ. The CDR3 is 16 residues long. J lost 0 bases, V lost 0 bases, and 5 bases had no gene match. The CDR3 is CASSLGQGFTNYGYTF. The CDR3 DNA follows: TGCGCCAGCAGCTTGGGACAGGGTTTCACTAACTATGGCTACACCTTC.

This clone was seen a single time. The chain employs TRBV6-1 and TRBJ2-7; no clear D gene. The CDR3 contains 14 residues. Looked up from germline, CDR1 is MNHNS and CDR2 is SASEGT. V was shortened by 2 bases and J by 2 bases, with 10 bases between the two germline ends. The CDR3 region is CASSEKGPTYEQYF. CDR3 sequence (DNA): TGTGCCAGCAGTGAAAAGGGTCCTACCTACGAGCAGTACTTC.

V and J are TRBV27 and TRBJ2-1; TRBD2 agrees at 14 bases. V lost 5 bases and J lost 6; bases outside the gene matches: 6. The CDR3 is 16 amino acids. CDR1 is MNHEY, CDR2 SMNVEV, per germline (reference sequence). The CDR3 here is CASSPGTSGRGNEQFF. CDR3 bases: TGTGCCAGCAGTCCCGGGACTAGCGGGAGAGGCAATGAGCAGTTCTTC.

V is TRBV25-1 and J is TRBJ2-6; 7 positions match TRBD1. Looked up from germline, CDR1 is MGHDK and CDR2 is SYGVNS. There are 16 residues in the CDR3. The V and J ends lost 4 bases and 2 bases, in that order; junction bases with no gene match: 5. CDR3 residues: CASSAEGAAGANVLTF. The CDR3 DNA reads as TGTGCCAGCAGTGCTGAGGGGGCAGCTGGGGCCAACGTCCTGACTTTC.